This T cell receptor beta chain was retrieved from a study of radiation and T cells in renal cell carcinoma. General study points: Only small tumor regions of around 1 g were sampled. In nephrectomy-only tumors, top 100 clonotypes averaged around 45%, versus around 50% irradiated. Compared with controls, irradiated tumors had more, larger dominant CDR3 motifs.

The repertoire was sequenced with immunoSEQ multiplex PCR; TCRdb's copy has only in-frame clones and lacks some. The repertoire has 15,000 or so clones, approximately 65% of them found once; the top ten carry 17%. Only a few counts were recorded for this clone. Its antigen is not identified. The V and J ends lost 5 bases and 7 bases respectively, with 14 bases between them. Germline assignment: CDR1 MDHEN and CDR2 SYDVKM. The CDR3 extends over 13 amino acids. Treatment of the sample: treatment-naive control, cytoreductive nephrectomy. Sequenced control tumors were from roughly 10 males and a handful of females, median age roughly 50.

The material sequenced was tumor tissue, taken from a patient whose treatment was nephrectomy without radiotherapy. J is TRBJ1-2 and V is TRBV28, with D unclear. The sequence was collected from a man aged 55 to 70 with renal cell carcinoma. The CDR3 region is CASSRPGRGGYTF. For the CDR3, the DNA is TGTGCCAGCAGTCGTCCCGGGAGAGGTGGCTACACCTTC.